The T cell receptor beta chain under discussion was sequenced for a study of blood T cells in healthy people across ages. Study-level background: T cells yielded about one barcoded beta molecule per two cells through template switching. Whole-study results and caveats: PBMCs that were unsorted prevented a conclusive naive versus antigen-experienced comparison. Diversity estimates from one million T cells were considered underestimates. Age showed a roughly linear inverse relationship with TCR beta diversity per million T cells.

The table lists this clonotype with a few counts. What it recognizes is unknown. It was with a sample-barcoded 5' primer and a J-beta primer mix that a second PCR of roughly 7 to 12 cycles was run. From the 5' RACE reads, TCRdb called clonotypes with MiXCR, one entry per CDR3 protein. Among hundreds of thousands of distinct CDR3 sequences listed, more than 20% were seen once. After removal of 10 bases from V and 6 bases from J, the junction contained 7 bases not matched to a gene. Germline assignment: CDR1 ENHRY and CDR2 SYGVKD. The length of the CDR3 is 13 residues. The TCR originated in a man aged 65 to 79 in good health. The specimen was blood. The chain carries TRBV10-3 and TRBJ1-5, with 9 bases lining up with TRBD1. The CDR3 nucleotides read TGTGCCACCAGGGACAGGGAGGGTCAGCCCCAGCATTTT. Translation: CATRDREGQPQHF.